Listed below are T cell receptor beta chains from one sample, sequenced in a study of sequential checkpoint blockade in melanoma. Repertoires were generated with immunoSEQ multiplex PCR, while TCRdb's copy carries only in-frame clones and drops some. The data show approximately 21,000 clones, approximately 81% seen once. The specimen comprised CD8+ T cells sorted from blood (inferred from file names), sampled from a patient given nivolumab and ipilimumab in sequence. These receptors all stem from a human donor with melanoma. Each CDR3 is given with its conserved first and last residue. D genes are given only for firm matches. Clone sizes are given selectively: once, few, many, or a class where the clone is expanded.

clone_size	d_call	cdr3_length	v_call	j_call	cdr3_nt	cdr3_aa
.	TRBD1	19	TRBV2	TRBJ1-5	TGTGCCAGCAGCACTCCGGGACAGGGGACCGATTATAGCAATCAGCCCCAGCATTTT	CASSTPGQGTDYSNQPQHF
.	TRBD1	16	TRBV27	TRBJ2-7	TGTGCCAGCAGTTCTCTCACAGGGGGCGCGCCCTACGAGCAGTACTTC	CASSSLTGGAPYEQYF
.	.	14	TRBV4-1	TRBJ1-2	TGCGCCAGCAGCTCGCAGGGCGGAATAGATGGCTACACCTTC	CASSSQGGIDGYTF
.	TRBD2	16	TRBV5-6	TRBJ2-3	TGTGCCAGCAGCTCCCTGACTAGCGGGGGCGGGGATACGCAGTATTTT	CASSSLTSGGGDTQYF
.	.	17	TRBV28	TRBJ1-4	TGTGCCAGCAGTTTAATGGGGTACGGAAGACAGATTGAAAAACTGTTTTTT	CASSLMGYGRQIEKLFF
.	.	15	TRBV15	TRBJ2-1	TGTGCCACCAGCAGAGATCGGGGAGGGGGCAATGAGCAGTTCTTC	CATSRDRGGGNEQFF
.	TRBD2	18	TRBV7-8	TRBJ2-1	TGTGCCAGCAGCTTAGTTCTAGCTGGGACTAGCGGGGTCGAATTTCAGTTCTTC	CASSLVLAGTSGVEFQFF
.	TRBD1	15	TRBV12-5	TRBJ1-5	TGTGCTAGTGGTCGCTCCGGGACAGGGTATCAGCCCCAGCATTTT	CASGRSGTGYQPQHF
.	TRBD2	16	TRBV10-3	TRBJ2-7	TGTGCCGCCGCGGGACTAGCGGGAGGACCTTCCGACGAGCAGTACTTC	CAAAGLAGGPSDEQYF
once	TRBD1	16	TRBV27	TRBJ2-7	TGTGCCAGCAGTTTATTATGGGACAGGGTAACCTACGAGCAGTACTTC	CASSLLWDRVTYEQYF
.	.	17	TRBV4-3	TRBJ2-3	TGCGCCAGCAGCCCAAATCCCTTCGGACCAGGACAGGATACGCAGTATTTT	CASSPNPFGPGQDTQYF
.	TRBD2	18	TRBV27	TRBJ2-1	TGTGCCAGCAGTTTATTACTAGCGGGAGGGCCCTCCTACAATGAGCAGTTCTTC	CASSLLLAGGPSYNEQFF
.	.	14	TRBV27	TRBJ2-3	TGTGCCAGCAGTTTGGTAGGGGGGGCGGATACGCAGTATTTT	CASSLVGGADTQYF
.	.	19	TRBV29-1	TRBJ2-1	TGCAGCGTTGAAGGCTCCTGGGGGGACGGAATTAGCTCCTACAATGAGCAGTTCTTC	CSVEGSWGDGISSYNEQFF
.	TRBD2	17	TRBV27	TRBJ2-2	TGTGCCAGCAGTCAACTAGCGGGAGGTGAAAGGACCGGGGAGCTGTTTTTT	CASSQLAGGERTGELFF
.	.	15	TRBV27	TRBJ2-1	TGTGCCAGCAGTCTCCTGGGGGCTCTATACAATGAGCAGTTCTTC	CASSLLGALYNEQFF
.	.	14	TRBV6-5	TRBJ2-7	TGTGCCAGCACCCCGGTGGGCCCTTCCTACGAGCAGTACTTC	CASTPVGPSYEQYF